This is a list of T cell receptor beta chains from one sample in a study of CD8 T cells in ankylosing spondylitis. TCRdb processed the 5' RACE reads anew with MiXCR; each CDR3 protein has one entry. The sample consists of around 770,000 distinct CDR3 sequences, about an eighth of them appearing once. The sample taken for sequencing was blood, either unsorted or a sorted T cell fraction (not recorded which). These receptors came from a male donor with ankylosing spondylitis. CDR3s include the opening cysteine and the closing phenylalanine or tryptophan. The D gene is left open where the match is weak. Size tells how often a clone was seen (once, few, many) or the class of an expanded clone, and some rows leave it out.

V	J	size	D	DNA	CDR3
TRBV20-1	TRBJ2-1	few	.	TGCAGTGCTAGAGAGGACCAATACAATGAGCAGTTCTTC	CSAREDQYNEQFF
TRBV20-1	TRBJ2-7	many	.	TGCAGTGCTAGTATCTCGGCGGGCGCCTACGAGCAGTACTTC	CSASISAGAYEQYF
TRBV6-2/TRBV6-3	TRBJ2-7	few	.	TGTGCCACCATTGCCTCCACCTACGAGCAGTACTTC	CATIASTYEQYF
TRBV5-1	TRBJ2-3	few	.	TGCGCCAGCATAAGGATAGCCGCAGATACGCAGTATTTT	CASIRIAADTQYF
TRBV4-3	TRBJ1-6	.	.	TGCGCCAGCAGCCTTGACTTGTATCGGGAAAATTCACCCCTCCACTTT	CASSLDLYRENSPLHF
TRBV5-1	TRBJ2-7	.	.	TGCGCCAGCAGCTTGGCCGGGCAGGGGTTGGTCGAGCAGTACTTC	CASSLAGQGLVEQYF
TRBV20-1	TRBJ2-7	many	TRBD2	TGCAGTGCTACCACTCTAGCGGGAGTCAGCGAGCAGTACTTC	CSATTLAGVSEQYF
TRBV20-1	TRBJ1-6	.	.	TGCAGTGCGGGGCGCCTATTCAGGGAGGGGTCTCCTGATTCACCCCTCCACTTT	CSAGRLFREGSPDSPLHF
TRBV20-1	TRBJ1-1	many	.	TGCAGTGCTAGGTCCCTGTTTACACGAGAAGCTTTCTTT	CSARSLFTREAFF
TRBV7-2	TRBJ2-7	many	TRBD2	TGCGCCAGCAGCTCAGGACTAGCGGGGGACTACGAGCAGTACTTC	CASSSGLAGDYEQYF
TRBV20-1	TRBJ2-3	few	.	TGCAGTGCTAGCGTACCTAGCACAGATACGCAGTATTTT	CSASVPSTDTQYF
TRBV5-1	TRBJ2-7	few	TRBD1	TGCGCCAGCAGTAACAGACAGGGGAGATACGAGCAGTACTTC	CASSNRQGRYEQYF